This TCR beta chain comes out of a study of control samples from healthy donors and cancer patients. Germline CDR1 is MGHRA and CDR2 is YSYEKL. This CDR3 is 18 amino acids long. V trimming: 4 bases; J trimming: 4 bases; junction bases outside the gene matches: 16. The table came from immunoSEQ multiplex PCR; TCRdb's copy has only in-frame clones and leaves some out. The sample lists about 75,000 clones; roughly 82% were seen once. This sequence originates from a man aged 50 or older in good health. Sequencing was carried out using blood. V is TRBV4-1 and J is TRBJ1-3; TRBD1 matches at 7 bases. The CDR3 region is CASSRFGTEEARGNTIYF. The DNA of the CDR3 is TGCGCCAGCAGCCGCTTCGGGACAGAGGAGGCCCGCGGAAACACCATATATTTT.